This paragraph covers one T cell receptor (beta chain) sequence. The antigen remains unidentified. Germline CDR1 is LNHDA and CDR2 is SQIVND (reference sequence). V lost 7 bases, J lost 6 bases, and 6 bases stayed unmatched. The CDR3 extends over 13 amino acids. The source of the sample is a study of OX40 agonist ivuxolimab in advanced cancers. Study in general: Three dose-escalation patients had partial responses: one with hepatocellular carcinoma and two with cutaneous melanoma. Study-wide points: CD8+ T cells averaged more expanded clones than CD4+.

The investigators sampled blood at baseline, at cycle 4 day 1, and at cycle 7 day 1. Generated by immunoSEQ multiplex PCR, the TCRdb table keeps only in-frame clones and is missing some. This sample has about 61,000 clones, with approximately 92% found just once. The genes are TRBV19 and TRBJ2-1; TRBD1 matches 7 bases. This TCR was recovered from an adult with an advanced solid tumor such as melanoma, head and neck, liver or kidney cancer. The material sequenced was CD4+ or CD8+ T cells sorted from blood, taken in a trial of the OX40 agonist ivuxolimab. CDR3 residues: CASTRTGGNEQFF. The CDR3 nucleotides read TGTGCCAGTACGCGGACAGGCGGCAATGAGCAGTTCTTC.